The 7 T cell receptor beta chains reported below all come from one sample, sequenced in a study of blood T cells in healthy people across ages. The use of a sample-barcoded 5' primer and a J-beta primer mix characterized a second PCR of 7 to 11 cycles. TCRdb fed the 5' RACE reads into MiXCR, producing one record per CDR3 protein. Among about 590,000 distinct CDR3 sequences, 25% to 35% were seen once, and the ten largest hold more than 15%. Sequencing used blood. These receptors all stem from a woman of 80 years or more in good health.

A note on this clonotype: The junction does not match germline at one end; this may be a read error. The chain links TRBV7-6 to TRBJ1-5; 9 nucleotides align to TRBD1. Looked up from germline, CDR1 is SGHVS and CDR2 is FNYEAQ. CDR3 size: 15 residues. CDR3 in DNA: TGTGCCAGCAGCCCGGGACAGGGAGGGGTCCAGCCCCGGCATTTT. Its translation: CASSPGQGGVQPRHF. Filled out from reference TRBV7-6 and TRBJ1-5, the complete variable domain reads GAGVSQSPRYKVTKRGQDVALRCDPISGHVSLYWYRQALGQGPEFLTYFNYEAQQDKSGLPNDRFSAERPEGSISTLTIQRTEQRDSAMYRCASSPGQGGVQPRHFGDGTRLSIL.

Only a few counts were recorded for this clonotype. One base away lies a much larger clone, so this may be a sequencing read error. This chain uses TRBV27 with TRBJ2-1; no clear D. The germline CDR1 and CDR2 sequences are MNHEY and SMNVEV (reference sequence). Trimming removed 5 bases from V and 15 bases from J, with 17 bases in between. This CDR3 has 12 amino acids. CDR3 in DNA: TGTGCCAGCAGTCCGAGTAGGTCTACTTGGTTCTTC. The encoded protein is CASSPSRSTWFF.

This clonotype was seen a handful of times. The junction differs from germline at one of its ends, possibly a read error. The chain carries TRBV5-5 and TRBJ2-7; 11 positions agree with TRBD2. The closer fit of TRBJ2-5 to the DNA end suggests the J call may be wrong. Per the germline V gene, CDR1 is SGHKS and CDR2 is YYEKEE (reference sequence). The CDR3 contains 15 residues. CDR3 bases: TGTGCCAACAGCTCTTTAGCGGGGGGGCAAGAGACCCAGTACTTC. Translating it yields CANSSLAGGQETQYF.

This chain uses TRBV5-5 with TRBJ1-2; 8 bases map to TRBD1. V was pared by 5 bases and J by 4 bases, with 7 bases of the junction left unmatched. Germline CDR1 and CDR2: SGHKS and YYEKEE (reference sequence). This CDR3 contains 14 residues. The CDR3 DNA sequence: TGTGCCAGCAGGGGACAGGCTGCTAGCTATGGCTACACCTTC. Its translation is CASRGQAASYGYTF.

Only a few counts were recorded for this clonotype. The chain is built from TRBV11-2 and TRBJ1-2; 8 bases align to TRBD1. Germline V gene sequence: CDR1 SGHAT, CDR2 FQNNGV. This CDR3 comprises 13 residues. The ends lost 4 bases at V and 7 bases at J; junction bases unmatched: 5. The CDR3 reads CASSSTGAPGYTF. As DNA, the CDR3 is TGTGCCAGCAGCTCGACAGGGGCTCCTGGCTACACCTTC.

The chain carries TRBV19 and TRBJ2-2; 9 nucleotides align to TRBD1. The CDR3 loop spans 15 amino acids. V dropped 6 bases and J dropped 4; count of bases not matched to a gene: 6. CDR1 and CDR2 (germline): LNHDA, SQIVND (reference sequence). The CDR3, as DNA: TGTGCCAGTAGGACGCGGACAGGGGCCACCGGGGAGCTGTTTTTT. Its translation: CASRTRTGATGELFF.

This clonotype was counted many times. The genes are TRBV27 and TRBJ1-2; no firm D call. The CDR3 is made up of 14 amino acids. The V end was cut by 0 bases, the J end by 2 bases, with 7 bases between. The germline gives CDR1 MNHEY, CDR2 SMNVEV (reference sequence). The CDR3 here is CASSLSGFNYGYTF. The CDR3 DNA reads as TGTGCCAGCAGTTTATCGGGATTCAACTATGGCTACACCTTC.